What follows are 25 T cell receptor beta chains derived from one specimen sequenced in a study of radiotherapy plus CTLA-4 blockade in lung cancer. The assay was immunoSEQ multiplex PCR, and TCRdb's table has in-frame clones only and misses some. The repertoire holds roughly 45,000 clones, with over 60% as singletons. The material was peripheral blood, obtained from a patient treated with radiotherapy plus ipilimumab. Receptors were obtained from a human donor with non-small cell lung cancer who had a partial response to radiotherapy plus ipilimumab.

V and J are TRBV6-1 and TRBJ2-3; TRBD1 matches at 7 bases. The CDR3 has 15 residues. V dropped 4 bases and J dropped 1; count of bases not matched to a gene: 5. Germline V gives CDR1 MNHNS, CDR2 SASEGT. The CDR3 coding sequence is TGTGCCAGCAGTGTAACAGGGGCCCGCACAGATACGCAGTATTTT. This codes for CASSVTGARTDTQYF.

This clone is labeled as medium-sized. V is TRBV4-3 and J is TRBJ1-1; no clear D. Deletions cut 5 bases from V and 4 bases from J, with 17 bases between. The CDR3 totals 15 residues. Germline V gene lookup returns CDR1 LGHNA and CDR2 YSLEER. CDR3 sequence: CASSEAVTSGTEAFF. CDR3 nucleotide sequence: TGCGCCAGCAGCGAAGCGGTAACGTCGGGCACTGAAGCTTTCTTT.

V gene TRBV6-5 combines with J gene TRBJ1-2, with D maybe TRBD1 (5 bases). V lost 7 bases to trimming and J lost 5 bases, with 14 bases between them. The CDR3 runs to 13 residues. CDR1 and CDR2 (germline): MNHEY, SVGAGI. The CDR3 spells CASTPGLLYGYTF. The CDR3 nucleotides read TGTGCCAGCACTCCGGGACTATTATATGGCTACACCTTC.

This sequence joins TRBV5-1 and TRBJ1-4, with D hard to call. CDR1 is SGHRS, CDR2 YFSETQ, per germline. The V gene lost 0 bases and the J gene lost 6 bases, with 15 bases spanning the gap. The CDR3 runs to 16 residues. CDR3 in DNA: TGCGCCAGCAGCTTGGCCGGGCGCCCCGGGGATGAAAAACTGTTTTTT. This gives the protein CASSLAGRPGDEKLFF.

This rearrangement joins TRBV5-1 to TRBJ1-2, with D possibly being TRBD1 (6 bases). This CDR3 is 15 amino acids long. Per germline, CDR1 SGHRS and CDR2 YFSETQ. V lost 3 bases, J lost 0 bases, and 12 bases lay in between. The CDR3 region is CASSSPGQTNYGYTF. CDR3 in DNA: TGCGCCAGCAGCTCCCCGGGACAAACTAACTATGGCTACACCTTC.

The V gene is TRBV19, the J gene TRBJ1-5; TRBD1 matches at 7 bases. This CDR3 is built from 13 residues. After removal of 9 bases from V and 4 bases from J, the junction contained 6 bases not matched to a gene. CDR1 LNHDA and CDR2 SQIVND come from the germline V gene (reference sequence). CDR3 bases: TGTGCCAGCGGACAGGACCCGAATCAGCCCCAGCATTTT. It encodes CASGQDPNQPQHF.

CDR3 protein: CASTEARGEKLFF. CDR3 sequence (DNA): TGTGCCAGCACCGAGGCGAGAGGGGAAAAACTGTTTTTT. This chain links TRBV7-6 with TRBJ1-4; D is unresolved. Trimming shortened V by 7 bases and J by 8 bases, and 14 bases separated the two germline ends. Germline CDR1 SGHVS, CDR2 FNYEAQ. The CDR3 spans 13 residues. The full variable domain, in which reference TRBV7-6 and TRBJ1-4 provide the parts outside the CDR3, is GAGVSQSPRYKVTKRGQDVALRCDPISGHVSLYWYRQALGQGPEFLTYFNYEAQQDKSGLPNDRFSAERPEGSISTLTIQRTEQRDSAMYRCASTEARGEKLFFGSGTQLSVL.

This rearrangement joins TRBV5-1 to TRBJ2-2, with TRBD2 identical over 10 bases. Germline V gene data show CDR1 as SGHRS and CDR2 as YFSETQ. The V gene end was trimmed by 2 bases and the J gene end by 5 bases; junction bases not matched to a gene: 9. The CDR3 runs to 17 residues. The CDR3 here is CASSFLLAGAGTGELFF. CDR3 bases: TGCGCCAGCAGCTTTTTGCTAGCGGGGGCGGGGACCGGGGAGCTGTTTTTT.

V usage is TRBV4-2 and J usage is TRBJ1-6, with 8 bases matching TRBD1. Germline V gene sequence: CDR1 LGHNA, CDR2 YNFKEQ. The V and J ends lost 4 bases and 10 bases, in that order; junction bases with no gene match: 12. The CDR3 is 16 amino acids. This chain's CDR3 is CASSLETDRVGSPLHF. The DNA of the CDR3 is TGTGCCAGCAGCCTAGAAACGGACAGGGTAGGGTCACCCCTCCACTTT.

The chain combines TRBV2 with TRBJ2-1, with 7 bases that match TRBD1. V was pared by 6 bases and J by 5 bases, with 1 base of the junction left unmatched. CDR1 is SNHLY and CDR2 is FYNNEI in the germline V gene. The CDR3 extends over 12 amino acids. The CDR3 loop is CASSDRDNEQFF. In DNA, the CDR3 is TGTGCCAGCAGCGACAGGGACAATGAGCAGTTCTTC.

V and J are TRBV25-1 and TRBJ1-2, with 9 nucleotides matching TRBD1. The CDR3 contains 15 residues. The V segment lost 5 bases and the J segment 7 bases; nucleotides outside the gene matches: 11. Germline assignment: CDR1 MGHDK and CDR2 SYGVNS. The CDR3 loop reads CASSRNGGQGSGYTF. CDR3 DNA sequence: TGTGCCAGCAGTCGAAATGGGGGACAGGGAAGTGGCTACACCTTC.

This chain connects TRBV27 to TRBJ2-2; D possibly corresponds to TRBD1 (5 bases). The V end was cut by 3 bases, the J end by 2 bases, with 13 bases between. Germline values: CDR1 MNHEY, CDR2 SMNVEV (reference sequence). This CDR3 has 16 amino acids. CDR3 sequence (DNA): TGTGCCAGCAGTTTCCGACAGTTACAAAACACCGGGGAGCTGTTTTTT. Residues: CASSFRQLQNTGELFF.

This rearrangement joins TRBV2 to TRBJ2-2; D possibly corresponds to TRBD2 (5 bases). The V gene's germline CDR1 is SNHLY and CDR2 FYNNEI. CDR3 length equals 14 residues. Trimming shortened V by 8 bases and J by 0 bases, and 10 bases separated the two germline ends. CDR3 amino acids: CASGQAANTGELFF. CDR3 DNA sequence: TGTGCCAGCGGCCAAGCGGCGAACACCGGGGAGCTGTTTTTT.

This clone was detected only a few times. The genes are TRBV6-6 and TRBJ1-2; D call uncertain. Germline loops: CDR1 MNHNY, CDR2 SVGAGI (reference sequence). Trimming pared 0 bases from V and 4 bases from J, leaving 6 bases between. The CDR3 contains 13 residues. The CDR3 DNA reads TGTGCCAGCAGTTACTCCGCGATCTATGGCTACACCTTC. Its translation: CASSYSAIYGYTF.

The J gene is TRBJ1-3, the V gene TRBV4-2; D is unresolved. CDR1 and CDR2 (germline): LGHNA, YNFKEQ. V lost 2 bases to trimming and J lost 0 bases, with 8 bases between them. The CDR3 contains 15 residues. The CDR3 protein is CASSQSRNSGNTIYF. The CDR3 nucleotides are TGTGCCAGCAGCCAATCGCGGAACTCTGGAAACACCATATATTTT.

V gene TRBV18 combines with J gene TRBJ2-2; D perhaps matches TRBD2 (5 bases). The V gene lost 4 bases and the J gene lost 0 bases, with 12 bases spanning the gap. The germline V gene encodes CDR1 KGHSH and CDR2 LQKENI. The CDR3 is 16 amino acids. The CDR3 is CASSREQIANTGELFF. In DNA form, the CDR3 reads TGTGCCAGCTCACGGGAGCAGATCGCGAACACCGGGGAGCTGTTTTTT.

The chain carries TRBV29-1 and TRBJ2-7, with a weak D call TRBD2 (5 bases). V lost 6 bases and J lost 0, with 9 bases in between. CDR3 length equals 12 residues. Germline V gene lookup returns CDR1 SQVTM and CDR2 ANQGSEA. CDR3 residues: CSVTGSSYEQYF. Written as DNA, the CDR3 is TGCAGCGTGACGGGGAGCTCCTACGAGCAGTACTTC.

About this clone: Sequence at one end of the junction differs from germline and may be a read error. V is TRBV14 and J is TRBJ2-7; D may be TRBD1 (6 bases). This CDR3 spans 15 amino acids. Germline lookup yields CDR1 SGHDN and CDR2 FVKESK. The CDR3 spells CASSKELGGDYEQYF. The CDR3 DNA is TGTGCCAGCAGCAAAGAGTTAGGGGGTGACTACGAGCAGTACTTC.

The V gene is TRBV6-6, the J gene TRBJ2-7, with a weak D call TRBD1 (5 bases). CDR3 length: 11 residues. Trimming took off 8 bases at V and 4 bases at J, with 9 bases between the two ends. Germline V gives CDR1 MNHNY, CDR2 SVGAGI (reference sequence). The CDR3 DNA follows: TGTGCCAGCTCAAAGGGGTACGAGCAGTACTTC. Protein: CASSKGYEQYF.

The V gene is TRBV7-3, the J gene TRBJ2-1, with 7 positions matching TRBD2. CDR1 SGHTA and CDR2 FQGTGA come from the germline V gene. The CDR3 length is 16 residues. V shed 2 bases and J 8 bases; nucleotides not matched to a gene: 12. The CDR3 reads CASSLVRLASMDEQFF. In nucleotides, the CDR3 is TGTGCCAGCAGCTTAGTTAGACTAGCTAGTATGGATGAGCAGTTCTTC. Full variable domain (missing parts from reference TRBV7-3 and TRBJ2-1): GAGVSQTPSNKVTEKGKYVELRCDPISGHTALYWYRQSLGQGPEFLIYFQGTGAADDSGLPNDRFFAVRPEGSVSTLKIQRTERGDSAVYLCASSLVRLASMDEQFFGPGTRLTVL.

The rearrangement links TRBV19 to TRBJ2-5; 7 bases are shared with TRBD1. Germline CDR1 is LNHDA and CDR2 is SQIVND (reference sequence). V gave up 3 bases and J gave up 3 bases; unmatched junction bases: 4. The CDR3 runs to 14 residues. For the CDR3, the DNA is TGTGCCAGTAGTATTGGAACAGGGGAAGAGACCCAGTACTTC. Its protein product is CASSIGTGEETQYF.

The gene calls are TRBV5-6 and TRBJ2-5; TRBD2 aligns across 7 bases. CDR3 length equals 17 residues. Germline V gene data show CDR1 as SGHDT and CDR2 as YYEEEE. Germline trimming cut 0 bases from V and 2 bases from J; bases unmatched to any gene: 10. This chain's CDR3 is CASSLERTSFRQETQYF. CDR3 bases: TGTGCCAGCAGCTTGGAAAGGACTAGTTTTCGGCAAGAGACCCAGTACTTC.

J is TRBJ2-1 and V is TRBV7-3; D gene uncertain. CDR3 size: 15 residues. Deletions cut 7 bases from V and 0 bases from J, with 13 bases between. Per the germline V gene, CDR1 is SGHTA and CDR2 is FQGTGA. The CDR3 sequence is CASIKNRFSYNEQFF. The CDR3 DNA follows: TGTGCCAGCATCAAAAACCGGTTCTCCTACAATGAGCAGTTCTTC.

In its sample, this clone was seen a few times. The V call is TRBV5-1, the J call TRBJ2-3; D remains ambiguous. The CDR3 length is 15 residues. CDR1 and CDR2 (germline): SGHRS, YFSETQ. V lost 2 bases, J lost 2 bases, and 12 bases lay in between. This chain's CDR3 is CASSFGDQATDTQYF. For the CDR3, the DNA is TGCGCCAGCAGCTTCGGTGACCAGGCCACAGATACGCAGTATTTT.

The DNA for the CDR3 is TGTGCTAGTGGTTTTGGAGCGGATCGCTACAATGAGCAGTTCTTC. As protein: CASGFGADRYNEQFF. The chain recombines TRBV12-5 with TRBJ2-1, with a weak D call TRBD2 (5 bases). The germline V and J ends were trimmed by 3 bases and 3 bases, with 12 bases remaining between them. The V gene's germline CDR1 is LGHNT and CDR2 FRNRAP. The CDR3 extends over 15 amino acids.